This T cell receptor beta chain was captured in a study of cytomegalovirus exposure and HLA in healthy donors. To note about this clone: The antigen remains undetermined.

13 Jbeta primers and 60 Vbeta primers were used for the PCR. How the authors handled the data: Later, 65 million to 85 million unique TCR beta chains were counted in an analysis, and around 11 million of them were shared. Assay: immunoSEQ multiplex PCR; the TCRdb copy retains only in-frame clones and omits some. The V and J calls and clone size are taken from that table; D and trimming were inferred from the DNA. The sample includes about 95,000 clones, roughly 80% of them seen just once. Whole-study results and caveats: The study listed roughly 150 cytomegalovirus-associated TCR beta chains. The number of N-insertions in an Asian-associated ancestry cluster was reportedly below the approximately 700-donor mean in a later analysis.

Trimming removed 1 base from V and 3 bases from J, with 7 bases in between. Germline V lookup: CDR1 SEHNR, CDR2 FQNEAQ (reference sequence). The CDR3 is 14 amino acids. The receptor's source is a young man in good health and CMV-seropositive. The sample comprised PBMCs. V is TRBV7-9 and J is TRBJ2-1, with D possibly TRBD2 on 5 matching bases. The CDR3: CASSLDRDYNEQFF. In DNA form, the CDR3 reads TGTGCCAGCAGCTTAGATCGGGACTACAATGAGCAGTTCTTC.